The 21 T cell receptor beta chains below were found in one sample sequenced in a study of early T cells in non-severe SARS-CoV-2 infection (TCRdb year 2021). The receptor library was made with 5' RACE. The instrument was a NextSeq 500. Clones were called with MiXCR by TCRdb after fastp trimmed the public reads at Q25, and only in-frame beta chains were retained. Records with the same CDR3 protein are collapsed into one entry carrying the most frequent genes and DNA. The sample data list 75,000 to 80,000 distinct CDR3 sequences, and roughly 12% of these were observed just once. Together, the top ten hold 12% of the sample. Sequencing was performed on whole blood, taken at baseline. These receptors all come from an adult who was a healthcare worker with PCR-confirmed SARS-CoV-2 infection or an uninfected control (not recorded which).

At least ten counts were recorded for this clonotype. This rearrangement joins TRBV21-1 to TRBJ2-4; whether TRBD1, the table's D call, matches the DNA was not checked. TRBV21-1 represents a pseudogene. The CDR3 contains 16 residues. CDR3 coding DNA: TGTGCCAGCATCGATCTTCCGGACAGAACCAAAAACATTCAGTACTTC. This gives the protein CASIDLPDRTKNIQYF.

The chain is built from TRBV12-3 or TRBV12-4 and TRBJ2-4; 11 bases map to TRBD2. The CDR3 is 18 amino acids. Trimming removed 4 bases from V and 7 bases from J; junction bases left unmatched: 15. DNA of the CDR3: TGTGCCAGCAGTTCTAGGGCTAGCGGGGGGCGGGCCAGCAACATTCAGTACTTC. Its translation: CASSSRASGGRASNIQYF.

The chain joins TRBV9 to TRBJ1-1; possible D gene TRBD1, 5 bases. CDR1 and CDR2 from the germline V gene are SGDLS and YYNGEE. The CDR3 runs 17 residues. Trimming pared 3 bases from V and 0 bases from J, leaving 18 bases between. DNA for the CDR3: TGTGCCAGCAGCGAAGGGGCCACATTCCCGGTGAACACTGAAGCTTTCTTT. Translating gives CASSEGATFPVNTEAFF.

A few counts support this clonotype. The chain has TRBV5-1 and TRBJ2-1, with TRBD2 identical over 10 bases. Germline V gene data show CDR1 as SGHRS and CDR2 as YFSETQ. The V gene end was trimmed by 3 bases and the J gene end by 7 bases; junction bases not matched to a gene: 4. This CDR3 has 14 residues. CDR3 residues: CASSSSGGVNEQFF. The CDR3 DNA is TGCGCCAGCAGCTCCAGCGGGGGGGTAAATGAGCAGTTCTTC.

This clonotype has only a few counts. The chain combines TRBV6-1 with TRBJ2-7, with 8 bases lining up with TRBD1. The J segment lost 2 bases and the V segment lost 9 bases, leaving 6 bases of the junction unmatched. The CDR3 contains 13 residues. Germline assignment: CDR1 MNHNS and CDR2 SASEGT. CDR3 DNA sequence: TGTGCCAGTGGACAGGGAGTCCCCTACGAGCAGTACTTC. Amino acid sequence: CASGQGVPYEQYF.

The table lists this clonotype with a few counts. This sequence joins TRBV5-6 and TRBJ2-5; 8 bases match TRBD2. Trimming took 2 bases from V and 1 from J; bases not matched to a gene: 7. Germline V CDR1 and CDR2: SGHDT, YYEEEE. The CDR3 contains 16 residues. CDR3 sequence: CASSLISGGSQETQYF. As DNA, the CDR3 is TGTGCCAGCAGCTTAATCAGCGGGGGTTCCCAAGAGACCCAGTACTTC.

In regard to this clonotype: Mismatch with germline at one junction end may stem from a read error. The CDR3 DNA reads as TGTGTCAGCAGCTCGGGACTAGCGGGGGGAAATGAGCAGTTCTTC. This encodes CVSSSGLAGGNEQFF. V is TRBV7-6 and J is TRBJ2-1, with 15 bases matching TRBD2. Germline assignment: CDR1 SGHVS and CDR2 FNYEAQ. The CDR3 is made up of 15 amino acids.

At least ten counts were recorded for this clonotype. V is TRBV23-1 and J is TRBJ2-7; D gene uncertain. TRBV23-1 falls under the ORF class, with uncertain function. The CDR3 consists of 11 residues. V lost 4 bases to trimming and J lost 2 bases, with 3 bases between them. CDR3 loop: CASSPPYEQYF. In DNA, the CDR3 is TGCGCCAGCAGTCCGCCCTACGAGCAGTACTTC.

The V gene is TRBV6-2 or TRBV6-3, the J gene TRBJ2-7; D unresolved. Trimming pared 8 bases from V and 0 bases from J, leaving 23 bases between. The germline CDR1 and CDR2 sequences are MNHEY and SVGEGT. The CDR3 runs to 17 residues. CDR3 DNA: TGTGCCAGCGGGAAAGGGTCACTTCAAAGTTTCTCCTACGAGCAGTACTTC. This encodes CASGKGSLQSFSYEQYF.

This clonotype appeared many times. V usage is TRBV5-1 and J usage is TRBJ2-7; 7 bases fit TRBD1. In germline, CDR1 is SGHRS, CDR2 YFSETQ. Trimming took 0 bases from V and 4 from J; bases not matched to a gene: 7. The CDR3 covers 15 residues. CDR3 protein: CASSLGGQEIYEQYF. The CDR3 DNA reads TGCGCCAGCAGCTTGGGAGGACAGGAAATTTACGAGCAGTACTTC.

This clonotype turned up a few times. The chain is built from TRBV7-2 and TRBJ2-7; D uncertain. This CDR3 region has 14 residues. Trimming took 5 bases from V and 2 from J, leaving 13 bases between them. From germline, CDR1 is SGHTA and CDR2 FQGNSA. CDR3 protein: CASSQRLGTYEQYF. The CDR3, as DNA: TGTGCCAGCAGCCAACGATTAGGGACCTACGAGCAGTACTTC.

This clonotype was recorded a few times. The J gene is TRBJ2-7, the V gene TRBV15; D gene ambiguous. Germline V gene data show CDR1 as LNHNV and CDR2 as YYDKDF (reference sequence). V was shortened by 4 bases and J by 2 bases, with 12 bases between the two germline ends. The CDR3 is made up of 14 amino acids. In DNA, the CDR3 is TGTGCCACCAGCATGTCAGGTTCTACCTACGAGCAGTACTTC. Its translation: CATSMSGSTYEQYF.

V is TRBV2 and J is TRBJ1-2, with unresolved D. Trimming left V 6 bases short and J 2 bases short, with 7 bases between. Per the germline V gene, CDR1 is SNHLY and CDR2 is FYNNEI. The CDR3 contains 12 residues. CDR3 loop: CASSQRNYGYTF. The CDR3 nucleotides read TGTGCCAGCAGCCAGAGAAACTATGGCTACACCTTC.

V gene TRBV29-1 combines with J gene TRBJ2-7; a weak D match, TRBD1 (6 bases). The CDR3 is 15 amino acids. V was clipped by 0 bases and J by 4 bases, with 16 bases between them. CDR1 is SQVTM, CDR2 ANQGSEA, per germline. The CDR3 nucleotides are TGCAGCGTTGAAGATCCGCAGGGGACCCCATACGAGCAGTACTTC. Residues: CSVEDPQGTPYEQYF.

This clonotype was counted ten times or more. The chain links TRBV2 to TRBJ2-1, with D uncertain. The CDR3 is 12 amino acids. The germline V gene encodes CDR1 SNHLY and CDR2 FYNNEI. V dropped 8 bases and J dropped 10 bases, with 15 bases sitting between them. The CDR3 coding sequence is TGTGCCAGCTCGCCACCCCCCGGGGAGCAGTTCTTC. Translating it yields CASSPPPGEQFF.

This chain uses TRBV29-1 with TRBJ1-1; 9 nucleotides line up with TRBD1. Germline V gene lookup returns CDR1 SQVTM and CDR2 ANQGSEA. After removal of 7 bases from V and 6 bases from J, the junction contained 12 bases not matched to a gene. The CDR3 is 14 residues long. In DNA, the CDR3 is TGCAGCGCTACGCCGGGACAGGGAAGGTCTGAAGCTTTCTTT. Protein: CSATPGQGRSEAFF.

CDR3 in DNA: TGCAGGGCCGAGGACACGCCGATAGGCTACACCTTC. This gives the protein CRAEDTPIGYTF. This chain uses TRBV29-1 with TRBJ1-2, with a tentative D call TRBD1 (5 bases). CDR3 length: 12 residues. Germline V CDR1 and CDR2: SQVTM, ANQGSEA.

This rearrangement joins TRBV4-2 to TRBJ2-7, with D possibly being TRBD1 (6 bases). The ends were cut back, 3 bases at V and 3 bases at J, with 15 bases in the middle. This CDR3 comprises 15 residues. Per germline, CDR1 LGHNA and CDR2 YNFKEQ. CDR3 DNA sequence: TGTGCCAGCAGCCAGGAAAGGGACACTTACTACGAGCAGTACTTC. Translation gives CASSQERDTYYEQYF.

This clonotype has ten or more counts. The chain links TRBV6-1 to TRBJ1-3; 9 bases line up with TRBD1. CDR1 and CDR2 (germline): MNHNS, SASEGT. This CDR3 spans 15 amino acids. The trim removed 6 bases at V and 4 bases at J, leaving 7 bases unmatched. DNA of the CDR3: TGTGCCAGCAGCGCCGGGACAGGGTCAGGAAACACCATATATTTT. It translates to CASSAGTGSGNTIYF.

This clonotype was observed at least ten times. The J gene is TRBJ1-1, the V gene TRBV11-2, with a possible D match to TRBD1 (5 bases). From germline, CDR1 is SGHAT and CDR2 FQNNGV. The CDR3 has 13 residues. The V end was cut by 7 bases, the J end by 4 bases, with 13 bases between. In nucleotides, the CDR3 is TGTGCCAGCACCCTTGGGGCGTCCACTGAAGCTTTCTTT. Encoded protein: CASTLGASTEAFF.

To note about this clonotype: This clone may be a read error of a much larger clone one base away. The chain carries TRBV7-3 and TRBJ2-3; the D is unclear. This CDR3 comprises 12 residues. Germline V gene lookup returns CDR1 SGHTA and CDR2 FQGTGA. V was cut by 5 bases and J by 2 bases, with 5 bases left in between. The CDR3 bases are TGTGCCAGCAGCCGAGACACAGATACGCAGTATTTT. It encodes CASSRDTDTQYF.